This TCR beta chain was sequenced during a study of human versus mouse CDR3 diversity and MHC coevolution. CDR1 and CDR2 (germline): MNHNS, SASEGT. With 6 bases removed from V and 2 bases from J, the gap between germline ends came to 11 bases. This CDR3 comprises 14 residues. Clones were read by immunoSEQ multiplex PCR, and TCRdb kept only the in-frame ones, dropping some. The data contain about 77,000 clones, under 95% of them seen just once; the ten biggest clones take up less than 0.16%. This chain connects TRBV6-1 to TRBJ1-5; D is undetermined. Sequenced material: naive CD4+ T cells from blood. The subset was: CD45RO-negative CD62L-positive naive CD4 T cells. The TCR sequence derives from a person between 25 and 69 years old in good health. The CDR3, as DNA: TGTGCCAGCAGCCAGTCCCAGGGCAATCAGCCCCAGCATTTT. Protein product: CASSQSQGNQPQHF.